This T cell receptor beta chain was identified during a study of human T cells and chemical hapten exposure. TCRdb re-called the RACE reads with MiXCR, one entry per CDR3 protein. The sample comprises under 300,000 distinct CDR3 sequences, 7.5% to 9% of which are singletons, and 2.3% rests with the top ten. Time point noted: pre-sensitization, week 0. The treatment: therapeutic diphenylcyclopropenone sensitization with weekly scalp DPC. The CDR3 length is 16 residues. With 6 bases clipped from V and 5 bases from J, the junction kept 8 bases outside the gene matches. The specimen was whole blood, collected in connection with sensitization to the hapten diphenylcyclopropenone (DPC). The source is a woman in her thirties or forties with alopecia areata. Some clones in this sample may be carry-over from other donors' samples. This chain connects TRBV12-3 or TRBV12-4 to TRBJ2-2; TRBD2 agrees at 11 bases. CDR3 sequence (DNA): TGTGCCAGCAGGACAACTAGCGGGAGAGGTACCGGGGAGCTGTTTTTT. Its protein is CASRTTSGRGTGELFF.